The rows below give T cell receptor beta chains drawn from one sample of a study of shared clonotypes between healthy human individuals. The protocol was immunoSEQ multiplex PCR, while the TCRdb copy is restricted to in-frame clones and leaves out a portion. The table includes some 2 million clones, 90% to 95% detected once. Sequenced input: naive CD4+ T cells sorted from blood. The receptor set was obtained from a man aged 18 to 30 in good health. Both conserved end residues are part of each CDR3. The order of the fields is V gene, D gene, J gene, CDR3 DNA, CDR3 protein. The D gene is left open where the match is weak.

TRBV2	TRBD1	TRBJ1-2	TGTGCCAGCCCCGAGGGGACAGGGATCGGGTATGGCTACACCTTC	CASPEGTGIGYGYTF
TRBV7-2	TRBD2	TRBJ2-5	TGTGCCAGCAGCTACACGGGAGGTTCGGGAGAGACCCAGTACTTC	CASSYTGGSGETQYF
TRBV6-1	.	TRBJ2-3	TGTGCCAGTCAGCGGGCCTTATTTCCAGATACGCAGTATTTT	CASQRALFPDTQYF
TRBV6-5	TRBD1	TRBJ2-7	TGTGCCAGCAGTCCGGACAGGGGCCGGGGGGAGCAGTACTTC	CASSPDRGRGEQYF
TRBV19	TRBD1	TRBJ1-2	TGTGCCAGTAGTCAGACCGGGACAGGGAATGTAAACTATGGCTACACCTTC	CASSQTGTGNVNYGYTF
TRBV6-5	.	TRBJ2-3	TGTGCCAGCAGTTGGGTGGATACGCAGTATTTT	CASSWVDTQYF
TRBV6-5	TRBD1	TRBJ1-2	TGTGCCAGCAGCACAAGACAGGGAGGCTATGGCTACACCTTC	CASSTRQGGYGYTF
TRBV6-1	.	TRBJ2-7	TGTGCCAGCAGTAACAGCTACGGGACACCCTACGAGCAGTACTTC	CASSNSYGTPYEQYF
TRBV14	.	TRBJ2-1	TGTGCCAGCAGCCCCCCCGGGCTAGCGTACAATGAGCAGTTCTTC	CASSPPGLAYNEQFF
TRBV30	.	TRBJ2-1	TGTGCCTGGACCCGCGGAACTCTAGGGATCAATGAGCAGTTCTTC	CAWTRGTLGINEQFF
TRBV28	.	TRBJ2-2	TGTGCCAGCAGTTTAGTGAGAAACACCGGGGAGCTGTTTTTT	CASSLVRNTGELFF
TRBV7-8	.	TRBJ1-3	TGTGCCAGCAGCTTTGAGGGCAGGGAAATCGAAAACACCATATATTTT	CASSFEGREIENTIYF
TRBV18	.	TRBJ1-4	TGTGCCAGCTCACCTAACTTTGAAAAACTGTTTTTT	CASSPNFEKLFF
TRBV2	TRBD1	TRBJ1-5	TGTGCCAGCAGTAATGGACAGGGCAATCAGCCCCAGCATTTT	CASSNGQGNQPQHF
TRBV5-1	.	TRBJ1-2	TGCGCCAGCAGCTTGGCCACGGCAGGGGTTGCAAACTATGGCTACACCTTC	CASSLATAGVANYGYTF
TRBV5-4	.	TRBJ2-7	TGTGCCAGCAGCTCGGACGCCTACTACGAGCAGTACTTC	CASSSDAYYEQYF
TRBV11-2	.	TRBJ2-7	TGTGCCAGCAGCTTAGAGCTAGACAGTAACTACGAGCAGTACTTC	CASSLELDSNYEQYF
TRBV7-2	.	TRBJ1-1	TGTGCCAGCAGCTTAGCAGGACGGATGAACACTGAAGCTTTCTTT	CASSLAGRMNTEAFF
TRBV7-6	.	TRBJ2-3	TGTGCCAGCAGCTCCCCCTCAGATACGCAGTATTTT	CASSSPSDTQYF
TRBV10-3	.	TRBJ1-5	TGTGCCATCAGGGATAGCAATCAACCCCAGCATTTT	CAIRDSNQPQHF
TRBV7-2	.	TRBJ2-7	TGTGCCAGCAGCTTTGGGCTGTCTGTGGACGAGCAGTACTTC	CASSFGLSVDEQYF
TRBV27	.	TRBJ2-7	TGTGCCAGCAGCCACTCAGGGGCGCCTTACGAGCAGTACTTC	CASSHSGAPYEQYF
TRBV2	TRBD1	TRBJ2-7	TGTGCCAGCAGTGAAAAGGCAGGGGGAACCTACGAGCAGTACTTC	CASSEKAGGTYEQYF
TRBV10-3	.	TRBJ1-1	TGTGCCATCAGTGAGTACCCCAGGGGCCTATGGGACACTGAAGCTTTCTTT	CAISEYPRGLWDTEAFF
TRBV18	.	TRBJ1-1	TGTGCCAGCTCACCGCGTAGGGACACTGAAGCTTTCTTT	CASSPRRDTEAFF
TRBV7-6	TRBD1	TRBJ1-3	TGTGCCAGCAGCTCCACATCGGGACAGTCTGGAAACACCATATATTTT	CASSSTSGQSGNTIYF
TRBV5-1	.	TRBJ2-7	TGCGCCAGCAGCCGGACCCGCTCCTACGAGCAGTACTTC	CASSRTRSYEQYF